The clone carrying this TCR beta chain was seen once. The antigen remains undetermined. Primers included in the PCR were 60 Vbeta and 13 Jbeta primers. The table came from immunoSEQ multiplex PCR; TCRdb's copy has only in-frame clones and leaves some out. The sample holds 150,000 to 200,000 clones; around 86% are singletons and the top ten take about 2%. The entry originates in a study of cytomegalovirus exposure and HLA in healthy donors. Study-level background: Earlier, some 180 million T cells were analyzed, and some 120 million unique TCR beta sequences were found among them. Study observations and caveats: The likely explanation for a cluster of highly shared sequence variants was sequencing artifact.

V was shortened by 4 bases and J by 2 bases, with 9 bases between the two germline ends. This CDR3 comprises 15 residues. Germline assignment: CDR1 SNHLY and CDR2 FYNNEI. Nobody wrote down the CMV serostatus of this donor. The TCR was taken from a human donor in good health. Sequencing used PBMCs. V gene TRBV2 combines with J gene TRBJ1-6; D unresolved. The CDR3 loop reads CASSVQYAYNSPLHF. CDR3 nucleotides: TGTGCCAGCAGTGTACAGTATGCCTATAATTCACCCCTCCACTTT. Based on the CDR3 plus reference TRBV2 and TRBJ1-6, the full variable domain is EPEVTQTPSHQVTQMGQEVILRCVPISNHLYFYWYRQILGQKVEFLVSFYNNEISEKSEIFDDQFSVERPDGSNFTLKIRSTKLEDSAMYFCASSVQYAYNSPLHFGNGTRLTVT.